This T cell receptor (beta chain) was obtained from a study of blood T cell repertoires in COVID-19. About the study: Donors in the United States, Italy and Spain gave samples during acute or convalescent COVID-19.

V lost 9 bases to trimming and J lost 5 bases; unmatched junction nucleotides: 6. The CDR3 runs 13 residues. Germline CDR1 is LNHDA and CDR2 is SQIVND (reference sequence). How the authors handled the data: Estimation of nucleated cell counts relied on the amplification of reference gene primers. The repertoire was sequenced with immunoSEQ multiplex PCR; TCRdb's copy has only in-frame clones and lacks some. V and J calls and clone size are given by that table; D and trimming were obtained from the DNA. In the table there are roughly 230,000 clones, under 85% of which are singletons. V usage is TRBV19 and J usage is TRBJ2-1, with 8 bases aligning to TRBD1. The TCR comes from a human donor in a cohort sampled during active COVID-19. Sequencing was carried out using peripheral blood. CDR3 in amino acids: CASMGQENNEQFF. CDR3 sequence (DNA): TGTGCCAGCATGGGACAGGAAAACAATGAGCAGTTCTTC.